The clone carrying this T cell receptor (beta chain) was seen at least ten times. Antigen: not known. The record originates from a study of regulatory T cells in long-lasting Graves disease. Time point given: newly diagnosed GD, antithyroid drugs for less than 3 months. Scientists built the TCR library using RNA that was extracted from PBMCs. CDR3 regions were amplified by Arm-PCR using iRepertoire HTBI primers to build TCR beta libraries. TCRdb re-derived calls from the multiplex PCR reads in MiXCR, one entry per CDR3 protein. In the table there are just over 600,000 distinct CDR3 sequences, around 17% of which are singletons. General observations from the study: Persistent disease preferred TRBV28, TRBJ1-2 and TRBJ2-5.

Losses at the gene ends were 5 bases for V and 6 bases for J; bases not matched to a gene: 7. The CDR3 totals 15 residues. Germline assignment: CDR1 MNHNS and CDR2 SASEGT. The same sample was also used in a study of T cells in Graves' hyperthyroidism and ophthalmopathy. That source reports: Graves' hyperthyroidism was deemed stable given no ophthalmopathy progression within 18 months. Most thyroid clonotypes that were expanded above 0.001 also turned up in blood.

The source is a woman younger than 45 with Graves disease. The chain is built from TRBV6-1 and TRBJ2-2; TRBD1 aligns across 9 bases. Sequenced here: peripheral blood mononuclear cells (PBMCs), sampled at new diagnosis, from a patient treated with antithyroid drugs. The CDR3 DNA follows: TGTGCCAGCAGTACAACAGGGGGCGAGCCCGGGGAGCTGTTTTTT. Protein product: CASSTTGGEPGELFF.